This is a list of T cell receptor beta chains from one sample in a study of vaccination and CD4 T cells after COVID-19. Their antigens remain unidentified. MiXCR, run by TCRdb on the PCR reads, gives a single entry per CDR3 protein. The data show some 10,000 distinct CDR3 sequences, over 50% seen once. Input material: CD4+ T cells from blood, cultured in vitro. These receptors were collected from a human donor who had recovered from COVID-19. Both conserved end residues are part of each CDR3. A D gene is named only where the DNA matches it firmly. A row's size may be missing; if present it is once, few, many or a size class.

>TRBJ2-2|TRBV19|NA|NA
TGTGCCAGTAGTATCACCATCGGGGTCGGGGAGCTGTTTTTT
CASSITIGVGELFF
>TRBJ2-5|TRBV2|NA|TRBD1
TGTGCCAGCAACAAGGACAGGGGGCAAGAGACCCAGTACTTC
CASNKDRGQETQYF
>TRBJ1-6|TRBV7-9|NA|NA
TGTGCCAGCAGCATAGAACCCAATTCACCCCTCCACTTT
CASSIEPNSPLHF
>TRBJ1-2|TRBV29-1|NA|NA
TGCAGCGTTGTGCGGGATTATGGCTACACCTTC
CSVVRDYGYTF
>TRBJ1-2|TRBV5-1|once|TRBD1
TGCGCCAGCAGCTCCGGACAGGCGAAACTTAACTATGGCTACACCTTC
CASSSGQAKLNYGYTF
>TRBJ2-5|TRBV28|few|NA
TGTGCCAGCGCATCGCAGAATTTCCAAGAGACCCAGTACTTC
CASASQNFQETQYF
>TRBJ1-5|TRBV28|few|NA
TGTGCCAGCAGTTCCTCCTCCGTGGCAGGGGATCATCAGCCCCAGCATTTT
CASSSSSVAGDHQPQHF
>TRBJ1-5|TRBV7-2|few|NA
TGTGCCAGCAGCTCCCGGGCCAGGAATCAGCCCCAGCATTTT
CASSSRARNQPQHF
>TRBJ1-5|TRBV30|NA|NA
TGTGCCTGGAGTATTGGGAGGGATCAGCCCCAGCATTTT
CAWSIGRDQPQHF
>TRBJ1-6|TRBV6-5|NA|TRBD1
TGTGCCAGCAGTTCCCGTGAGGACAGGGGATATCTTAATTCACCCCTCCACTTT
CASSSREDRGYLNSPLHF
>TRBJ2-2|TRBV5-3|NA|NA
TGTGCCAGAACCGGGGAGCTGTTTTTT
CARTGELFF
>TRBJ2-2|TRBV15|NA|TRBD1
TGTGCCACCAGCCAGGACAGGTTGACCGGGGAGCTGTTTTTT
CATSQDRLTGELFF
>TRBJ2-5|TRBV20-1|NA|TRBD2
TGCAGTGCTCGGACTAGCGGGAGGCAAGAGACCCAGTACTTC
CSARTSGRQETQYF
>TRBJ2-2|TRBV24-1|few|NA
TGTGCCACCAGTCCAGGGTTTGGTGACGGGGAGCTGTTTTTT
CATSPGFGDGELFF
>TRBJ2-3|TRBV6-1|few|TRBD1
TGTGCCAGCAGTGTCAGGGGGCAGACAGATACGCAGTATTTT
CASSVRGQTDTQYF
>TRBJ1-1|TRBV5-4|few|NA
TGTGCCAGCAGCCTCGTCGGCGTTATGAACACTGAAGCTTTCTTT
CASSLVGVMNTEAFF
>TRBJ1-3|TRBV19|once|NA
TGTGCCAGTAGTATAACAGGTCCTCTCCTTGGAAACACCATATATTTT
CASSITGPLLGNTIYF
>TRBJ2-1|TRBV10-2|NA|NA
TGCGCCAGCAGTGAAGGCACGAGCTCCTACAATGAGCAGTTCTTC
CASSEGTSSYNEQFF